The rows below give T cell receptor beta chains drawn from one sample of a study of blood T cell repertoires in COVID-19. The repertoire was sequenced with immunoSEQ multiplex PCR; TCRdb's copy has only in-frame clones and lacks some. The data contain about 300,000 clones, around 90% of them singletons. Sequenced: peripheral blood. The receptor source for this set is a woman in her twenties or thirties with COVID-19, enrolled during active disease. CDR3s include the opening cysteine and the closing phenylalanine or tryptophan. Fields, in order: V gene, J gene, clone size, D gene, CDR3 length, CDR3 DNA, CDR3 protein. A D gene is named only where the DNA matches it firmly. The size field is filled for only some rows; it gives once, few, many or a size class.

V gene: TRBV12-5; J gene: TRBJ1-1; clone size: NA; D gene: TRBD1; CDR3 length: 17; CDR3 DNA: TGTGCTAGTGGAAAATCGCGGACAGGGATGTCGGACACTGAAGCTTTCTTT; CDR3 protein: CASGKSRTGMSDTEAFF
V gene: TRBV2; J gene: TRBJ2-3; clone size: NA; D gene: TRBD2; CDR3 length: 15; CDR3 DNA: TGTGCCTGTAAGCAGACTAGCGACGGTATAGATACGCAGTATTTT; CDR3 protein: CACKQTSDGIDTQYF
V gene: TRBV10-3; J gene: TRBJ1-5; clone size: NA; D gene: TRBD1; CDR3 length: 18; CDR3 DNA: TGTGCCACGGTAACCGGGACAGGGGATCGTATCGGCAATCAGCCCCAGCATTTT; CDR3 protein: CATVTGTGDRIGNQPQHF
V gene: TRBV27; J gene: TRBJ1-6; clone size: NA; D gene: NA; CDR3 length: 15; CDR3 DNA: TGTGCCAGCAGCACAGGGACGTCTGGTAATTCACCCCTCCACTTT; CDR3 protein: CASSTGTSGNSPLHF
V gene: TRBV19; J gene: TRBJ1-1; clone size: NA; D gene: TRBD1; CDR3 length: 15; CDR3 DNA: TGTGCCAGTAGAATGGGGACAGGTGGGTGGACTGAAGCTTTCTTT; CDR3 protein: CASRMGTGGWTEAFF
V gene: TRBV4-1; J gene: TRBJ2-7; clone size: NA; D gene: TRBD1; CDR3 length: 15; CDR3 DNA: TGCGCCAGCAGCCAAGTACAGGGGCGTTACTACGAGCAGTACTTC; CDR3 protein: CASSQVQGRYYEQYF
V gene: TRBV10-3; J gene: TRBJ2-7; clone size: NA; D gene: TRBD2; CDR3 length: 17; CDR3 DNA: TGTGCCATCAGTGATCCTAGCGGGAGGGCCCGCATCTACGAGCAGTACTTC; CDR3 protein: CAISDPSGRARIYEQYF
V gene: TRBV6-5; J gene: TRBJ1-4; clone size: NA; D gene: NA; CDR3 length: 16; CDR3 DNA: TGTGCCAGCAGTTATTCGCAGGGCGGAACTAATGAAAAACTGTTTTTT; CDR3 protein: CASSYSQGGTNEKLFF
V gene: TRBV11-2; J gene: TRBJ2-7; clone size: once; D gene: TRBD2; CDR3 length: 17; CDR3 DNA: TGTGCCAGCAGCTTAGGGGATCCCGGAGGCCCGGGAGGGGAGCAGTACTTC; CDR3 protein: CASSLGDPGGPGGEQYF
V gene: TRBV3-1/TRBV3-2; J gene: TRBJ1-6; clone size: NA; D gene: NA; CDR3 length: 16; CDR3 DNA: TGTGCCAGCAGCCCGCACAGTGGGGGCGATAATTCACCCCTCCACTTT; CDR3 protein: CASSPHSGGDNSPLHF
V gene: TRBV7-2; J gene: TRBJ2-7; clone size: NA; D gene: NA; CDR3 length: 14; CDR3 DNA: TGTGCCAGCAGCCTGTTAACAGGCTCCTACGAGCAGTACTTC; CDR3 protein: CASSLLTGSYEQYF
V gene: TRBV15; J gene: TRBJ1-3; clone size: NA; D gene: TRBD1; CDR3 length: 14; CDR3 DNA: TGTGCCACCAGCAAGGACAGGACTGGAAACACCATATATTTT; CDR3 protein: CATSKDRTGNTIYF
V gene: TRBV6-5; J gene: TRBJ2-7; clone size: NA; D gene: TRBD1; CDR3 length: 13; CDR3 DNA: TGTGCCAGCGATGCCGGGACAGGGGTCGAGCAGTACTTC; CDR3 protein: CASDAGTGVEQYF
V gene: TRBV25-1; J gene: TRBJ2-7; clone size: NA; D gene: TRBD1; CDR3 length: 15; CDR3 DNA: TGTGCCAGCAGTGAAAGGGGGACAGGGTTTTACGAGCAGTACTTC; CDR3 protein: CASSERGTGFYEQYF
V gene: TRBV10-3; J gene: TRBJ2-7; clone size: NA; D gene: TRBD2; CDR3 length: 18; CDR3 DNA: TGTGCCATCAGTACGGGACTAGCGGGAGGCCGACTCTCCTACGAGCAGTACTTC; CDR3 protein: CAISTGLAGGRLSYEQYF
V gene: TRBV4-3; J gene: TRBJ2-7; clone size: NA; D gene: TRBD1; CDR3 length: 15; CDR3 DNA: TGCGCCAGCAGCCAAGGCCGGGACAGGTCTTACGAGCAGTACTTC; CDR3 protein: CASSQGRDRSYEQYF
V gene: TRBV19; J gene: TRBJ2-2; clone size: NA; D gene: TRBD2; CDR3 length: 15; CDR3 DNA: TGTGCCAGTAGTATTCCTAGCGGCTACACCGGGGAGCTGTTTTTT; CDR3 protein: CASSIPSGYTGELFF
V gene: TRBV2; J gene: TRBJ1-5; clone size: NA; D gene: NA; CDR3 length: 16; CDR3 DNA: TGTGCCAGCAGTTTACGACAGATTAGCTTCAATCAGCCCCAGCATTTT; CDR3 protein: CASSLRQISFNQPQHF
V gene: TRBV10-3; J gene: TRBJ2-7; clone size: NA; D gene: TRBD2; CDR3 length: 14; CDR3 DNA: TGTGCCATCAGTGAACTAGCGGGCGACTACGAGCAGTACTTC; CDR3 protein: CAISELAGDYEQYF
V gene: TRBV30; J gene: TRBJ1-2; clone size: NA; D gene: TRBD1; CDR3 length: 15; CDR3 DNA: TGTGCCTGTACACAGGGACAGGGGTTGCTCTATGGCTACACCTTC; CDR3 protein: CACTQGQGLLYGYTF
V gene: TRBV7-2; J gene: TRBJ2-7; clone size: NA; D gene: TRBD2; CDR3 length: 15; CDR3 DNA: TGTGCCAGCAGCCGGGGAGCTAGCGGGATCTACGAGCAGTACTTC; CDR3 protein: CASSRGASGIYEQYF
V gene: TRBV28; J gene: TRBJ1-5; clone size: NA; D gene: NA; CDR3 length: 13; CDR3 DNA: TGTGCCAGCAGTTTATCAGGGAATCAGCCCCAGCATTTT; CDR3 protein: CASSLSGNQPQHF
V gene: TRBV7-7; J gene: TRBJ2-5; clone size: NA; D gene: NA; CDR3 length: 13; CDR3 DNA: TGTGCTAGCAGCCAAACTAGGGTGGAGACCCAGTACTTC; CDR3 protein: CASSQTRVETQYF
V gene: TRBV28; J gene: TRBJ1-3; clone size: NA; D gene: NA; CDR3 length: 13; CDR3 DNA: TGTGCCAGCAACGTAGGTGGGAGAGACACCATATATTTT; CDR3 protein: CASNVGGRDTIYF
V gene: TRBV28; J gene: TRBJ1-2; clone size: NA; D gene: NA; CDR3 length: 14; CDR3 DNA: TGTGCCAGCAGTTTAGGGGGGGGTGGCTATGGCTACACCTTC; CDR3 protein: CASSLGGGGYGYTF
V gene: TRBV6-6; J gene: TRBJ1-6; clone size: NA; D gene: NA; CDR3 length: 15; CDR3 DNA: TGTGCCAGCAGTTACTTATCAGGGAATAATTCACCCCTCCACTTT; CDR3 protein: CASSYLSGNNSPLHF
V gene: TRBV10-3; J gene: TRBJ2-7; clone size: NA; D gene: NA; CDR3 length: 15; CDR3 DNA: TGTGCCATCAGTCAATCCGGGACGGGGGTTAGCGAGCAGTACTTC; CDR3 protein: CAISQSGTGVSEQYF
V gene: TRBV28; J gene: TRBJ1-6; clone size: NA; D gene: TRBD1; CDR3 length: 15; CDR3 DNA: TGTGCCAGCAGTCCCTCGGGACAGTATAATTCACCCCTCCACTTT; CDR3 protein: CASSPSGQYNSPLHF
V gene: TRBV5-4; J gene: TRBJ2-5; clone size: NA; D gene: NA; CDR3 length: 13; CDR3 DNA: TGTGCCAGCAGCTTGACAGACAAAGAGACCCAGTACTTC; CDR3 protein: CASSLTDKETQYF
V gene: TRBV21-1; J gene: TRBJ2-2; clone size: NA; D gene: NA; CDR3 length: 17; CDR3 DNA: TGTGCCAGCAGCCAAACGGTACTAGCGGAGAACACCGGGGAGCTGTTTTTT; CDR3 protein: CASSQTVLAENTGELFF
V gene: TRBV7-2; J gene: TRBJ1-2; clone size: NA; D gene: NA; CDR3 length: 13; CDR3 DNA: TGTGCCAGCAGACCCCCAGCAGGGGACGGCTACACCTTC; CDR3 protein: CASRPPAGDGYTF
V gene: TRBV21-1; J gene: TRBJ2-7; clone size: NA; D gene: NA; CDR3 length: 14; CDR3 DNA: TGTGCCAGCAGCGCCCAAAGTGGGGGACAGTCAGAGTACTTC; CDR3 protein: CASSAQSGGQSEYF
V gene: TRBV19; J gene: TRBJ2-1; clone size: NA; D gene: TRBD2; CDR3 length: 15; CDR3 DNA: TGTGCCAGTAACCAACTAGCGGGAGGGCGGAATGAGCAGTTCTTC; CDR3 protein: CASNQLAGGRNEQFF
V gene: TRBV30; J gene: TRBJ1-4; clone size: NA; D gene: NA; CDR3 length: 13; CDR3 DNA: TGTGCCTATCTGACAACAACTAATGAAAAACTGTTTTTT; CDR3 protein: CAYLTTTNEKLFF
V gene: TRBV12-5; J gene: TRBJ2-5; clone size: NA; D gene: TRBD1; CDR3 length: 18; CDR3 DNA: TGTGCTAGTGGTAAAGGACAGGGTGGAGGTGGCCTTCAAGAGACCCAGTACTTC; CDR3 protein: CASGKGQGGGGLQETQYF
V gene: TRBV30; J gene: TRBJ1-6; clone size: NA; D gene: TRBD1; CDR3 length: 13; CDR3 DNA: TGTGCCTGGAGTAAGGGGGCAGGTTCACCCCTCCACTTT; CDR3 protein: CAWSKGAGSPLHF
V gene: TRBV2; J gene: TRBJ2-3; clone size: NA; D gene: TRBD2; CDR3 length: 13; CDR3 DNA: TGTGCCAGCAGCCCGGGGGGGCAAGATACGCAGTATTTT; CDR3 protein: CASSPGGQDTQYF
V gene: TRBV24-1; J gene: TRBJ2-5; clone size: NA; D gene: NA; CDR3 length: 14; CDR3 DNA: TGTGCCACCAGTGGAAACAGGCCACAAGAGACCCAGTACTTC; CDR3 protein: CATSGNRPQETQYF
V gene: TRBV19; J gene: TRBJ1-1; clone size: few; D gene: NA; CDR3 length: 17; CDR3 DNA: TGTGCCAGTAGTATAGATGGGACCCGTTGGGGGGGCACTGAAGCTTTCTTT; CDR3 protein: CASSIDGTRWGGTEAFF
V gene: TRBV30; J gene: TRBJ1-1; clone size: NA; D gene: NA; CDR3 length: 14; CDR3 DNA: TGTGCCTGGAGTGTTCGGGGGGCAGGCACTGAAGCTTTCTTT; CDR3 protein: CAWSVRGAGTEAFF
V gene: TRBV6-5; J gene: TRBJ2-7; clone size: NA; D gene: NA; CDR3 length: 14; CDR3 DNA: TGTGCCAGCAGTTACCCTGGCGGGATCAACGAGCAGTACTTC; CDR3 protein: CASSYPGGINEQYF
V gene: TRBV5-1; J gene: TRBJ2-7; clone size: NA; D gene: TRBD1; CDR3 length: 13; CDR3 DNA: TGCGCCAGCAGCCCAGGGGGTAGGTCCGAGCAGTACTTC; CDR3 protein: CASSPGGRSEQYF
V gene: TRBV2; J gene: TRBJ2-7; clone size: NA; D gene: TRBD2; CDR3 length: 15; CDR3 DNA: TGTGCCAGCACTCCGGGTACTAGCGGGATCTACGAGCAGTACTTC; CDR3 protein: CASTPGTSGIYEQYF
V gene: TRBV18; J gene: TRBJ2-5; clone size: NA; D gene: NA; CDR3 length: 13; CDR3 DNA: TGTGCCAGCTCACCAACGGTTCAAGAGACCCAGTACTTC; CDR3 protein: CASSPTVQETQYF
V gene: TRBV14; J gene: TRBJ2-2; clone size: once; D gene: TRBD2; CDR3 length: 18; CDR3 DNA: TGTGCCAGCAGCCCCCCTCGAGGAGGGACTATGAACACCGGGGAGCTGTTTTTT; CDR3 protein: CASSPPRGGTMNTGELFF
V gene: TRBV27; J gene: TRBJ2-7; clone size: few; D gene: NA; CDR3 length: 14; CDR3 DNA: TGTGCCAGCAGTTTAGACATTTCGTTCAGCGAGCAGTACTTC; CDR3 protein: CASSLDISFSEQYF
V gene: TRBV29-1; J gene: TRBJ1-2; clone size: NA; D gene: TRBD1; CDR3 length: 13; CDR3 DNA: TGCAGCGTTGACTTCAGGGGGTACTATGGCTACACCTTC; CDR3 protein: CSVDFRGYYGYTF
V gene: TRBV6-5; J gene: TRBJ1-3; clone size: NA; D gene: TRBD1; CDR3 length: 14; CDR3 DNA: TGTGCCAGTCAGTTGGACAGGGGGAGAAACACCATATATTTT; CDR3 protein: CASQLDRGRNTIYF
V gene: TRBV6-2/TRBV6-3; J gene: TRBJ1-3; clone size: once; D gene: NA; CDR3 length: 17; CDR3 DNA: TGTGCCAGCAGTTACGCCGGACAGATAAACTCTGGAAACACCATATATTTT; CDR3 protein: CASSYAGQINSGNTIYF
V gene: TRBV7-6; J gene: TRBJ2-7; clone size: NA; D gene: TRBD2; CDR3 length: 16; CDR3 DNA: TGTGCCAGCAGCTTAGTTACTAGCGGACCTCCCTACGAGCAGTACTTC; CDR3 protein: CASSLVTSGPPYEQYF
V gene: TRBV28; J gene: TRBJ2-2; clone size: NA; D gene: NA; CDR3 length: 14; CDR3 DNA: TGTGCCAGCAAAAGAGCAGGGAACACCGGGGAGCTGTTTTTT; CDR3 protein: CASKRAGNTGELFF
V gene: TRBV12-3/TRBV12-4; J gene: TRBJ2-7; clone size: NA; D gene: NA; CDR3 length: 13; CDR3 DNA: TGTGCCAGCAACCCCGGGGGACCCTACGAGCAGTACTTC; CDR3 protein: CASNPGGPYEQYF